This record concerns one T cell receptor beta chain sequence. What antigen it recognizes has not been identified. Base-call qualities are not available, and no considerably larger clone is one nucleotide away. This sample was included in a study of blood T cell repertoires in COVID-19 (dated by TCRdb to 2019 to 2021). Background for the entire study: Collaborator samples came from the United States, Italy and Spain and covered acute and convalescent phases of COVID-19. The prospective study material was composed of cDNA or gDNA derived from T cells, B-cell-depleted T cells, or PBMCs. The dataset comprised deeply sampled blood TCRbeta repertoires from subjects exposed to, actively infected with, or recovered from COVID-19. The repertoires were released in a freely available public database meant as a resource for research on the immune response to SARS-CoV-2. Samples were obtained from the ongoing ImmuneRACE study (first 160 participants) and from 1,254 subjects provided by 6 global collaborators. Nearly every sample came with metadata listing a de-identified subject ID, COVID-19 status, age in years and sex. Where HLA class I and class II types were available, the types were taken from metadata supplied by the sample provider, not from assay-based typing.

Cut back by 3 bases and 0 bases, the V and J ends lie 12 bases apart. Counted from cysteine to phenylalanine, this CDR3 has 16 amino acids. The entry retains the CDR3 DNA only, 48 bases that are in frame from base 1. In the germline V gene, CDR1 corresponds to SGHRS and CDR2 to YFSETQ. Points the paper makes about the study in general: The amount of clinical and demographic metadata varied by source and participant and was provided uncurated.

TCRbeta CDR3 regions were amplified from genomic DNA by means of the immunoSEQ Assay, a bias-controlled multiplex PCR. In the authors' own workflow: The number of nucleated cells in each sample was estimated by amplification of reference gene primers within the assay. To quantify the absolute abundance of each unique TCRbeta CDR3 rearrangement, sequence reads were collapsed and filtered. For each sample, productive Simpson clonality was calculated as the square root of Simpson's diversity index over productive rearrangements. This is the immuneACCESS table as TCRdb keeps it, with only in-frame sequences that have V and J called. A part of the clones is gone; compared with another copy, unresolved V genes explain less than half, and the rest is unexplained. The V and J calls and the clone size are those of that table, but D and trimming were determined from the DNA. This sample gives some 210,000 clones in total; around nine tenths of them show up just once. 4% to 5.5% of the sample is taken by the ten largest.

The collaborating institutions used their own protocols to collect whole blood in K2EDTA tubes. Collaborator samples were shipped for TCRbeta analysis as frozen whole blood, isolated PBMCs, or DNA extracted from either sample type. The receptor was isolated from a woman aged 35 to 49 with acute or convalescent COVID-19. Sequenced sample: peripheral blood. The chain is made from TRBV5-1 and TRBJ1-4, with a weak D call of TRBD1 (6 bases match). The DNA sequence follows: TGCGCCAGCAGCTCCGGACAGATTGCAACTAATGAAAAACTGTTTTTT. Protein translation: CASSSGQIATNEKLFF.